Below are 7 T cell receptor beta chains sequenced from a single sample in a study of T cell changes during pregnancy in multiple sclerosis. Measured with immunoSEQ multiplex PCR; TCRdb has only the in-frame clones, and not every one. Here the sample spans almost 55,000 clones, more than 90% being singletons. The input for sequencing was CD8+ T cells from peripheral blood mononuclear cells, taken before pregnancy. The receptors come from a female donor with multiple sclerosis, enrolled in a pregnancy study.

CDR3 sequence (DNA): TGTGCCAGCAGCGCCGGGACACGGGGTAGGGATTCACCCCTCCACTTT. It translates to CASSAGTRGRDSPLHF. The chain joins TRBV7-8 to TRBJ1-6; D may be TRBD1 (6 bases). The CDR3 extends over 16 amino acids. In germline, CDR1 is SGHVS, CDR2 FQNEAQ. V lost 5 bases and J 8 bases, leaving 19 bases between the germline ends.

Here the CDR3 reads CASPVRGLKNTIYF. CDR3 nucleotide sequence: TGTGCCTCCCCCGTCCGGGGTTTGAAAAACACCATATATTTT. The chain combines TRBV30 with TRBJ1-3, with D unresolved. This CDR3 is built from 14 residues. The germline V gene has CDR1 GTSNPN and CDR2 SVGIG (reference sequence). Trimming removed 7 bases from V and 6 bases from J, with 19 bases in between.

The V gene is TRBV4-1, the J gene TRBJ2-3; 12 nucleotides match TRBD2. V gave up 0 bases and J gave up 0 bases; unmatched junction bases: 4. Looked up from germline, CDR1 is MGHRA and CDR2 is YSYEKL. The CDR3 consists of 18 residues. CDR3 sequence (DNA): TGCGCCAGCAGCCAAGAGCCGGGGACTAGCGGGAGCACAGATACGCAGTATTTT. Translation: CASSQEPGTSGSTDTQYF.

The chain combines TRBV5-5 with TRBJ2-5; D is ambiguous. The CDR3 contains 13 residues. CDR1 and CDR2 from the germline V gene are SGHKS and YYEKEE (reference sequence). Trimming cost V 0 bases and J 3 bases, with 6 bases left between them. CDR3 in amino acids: CASSLVSEETQYF. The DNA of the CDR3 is TGTGCCAGCAGCTTGGTGTCTGAAGAGACCCAGTACTTC.

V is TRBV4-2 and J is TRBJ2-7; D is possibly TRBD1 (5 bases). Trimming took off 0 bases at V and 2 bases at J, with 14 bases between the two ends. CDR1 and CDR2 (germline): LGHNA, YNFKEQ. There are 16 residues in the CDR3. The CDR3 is CASSQEEQGEPYEQYF. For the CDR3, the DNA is TGTGCCAGCAGCCAAGAAGAGCAGGGTGAGCCCTACGAGCAGTACTTC.

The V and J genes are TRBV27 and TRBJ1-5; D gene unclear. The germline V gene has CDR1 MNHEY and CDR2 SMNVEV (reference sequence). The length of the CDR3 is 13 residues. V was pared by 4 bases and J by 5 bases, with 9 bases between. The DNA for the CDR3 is TGTGCCAGCAGTTGGGCAGGTTATCAGCCCCAGCATTTT. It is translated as CASSWAGYQPQHF.

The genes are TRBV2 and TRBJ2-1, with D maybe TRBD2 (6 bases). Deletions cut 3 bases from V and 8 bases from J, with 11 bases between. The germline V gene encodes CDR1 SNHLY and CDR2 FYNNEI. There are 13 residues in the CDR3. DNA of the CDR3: TGTGCCAGCAGTGAGACCCGCGGGGATGAGCAGTTCTTC. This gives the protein CASSETRGDEQFF.